Following are 15 T cell receptor beta chains from one sample sequenced in a study of T-cell memory formation after mild COVID-19. TCRdb itself ran the 5' RACE reads through MiXCR, one entry per CDR3 protein. This sample has under 700,000 distinct CDR3 sequences, with roughly 20% found just once. The sequenced material came from PBMCs or a T cell subset sorted from them (not recorded which). Receptors were obtained from an adult woman who had mild COVID-19 (a few samples of this study predate the infection). Cell type and time point are not known.

This clonotype has a count of ten or more. The chain combines TRBV29-1 with TRBJ2-1; TRBD2 matches 8 bases. Germline loops: CDR1 SQVTM, CDR2 ANQGSEA. V lost 7 bases, J lost 16 bases, and 18 bases stayed unmatched. This CDR3 contains 13 residues. CDR3 amino acids: CSAEAGVTLAPFF. CDR3 in DNA: TGCAGCGCCGAAGCGGGAGTCACGTTGGCGCCTTTCTTC.

This clonotype appeared a few times. The CDR3 is CASSQNLGRYSNQPQHF. The CDR3 bases are TGTGCCAGCAGCCAAAACCTCGGCAGATATAGCAATCAGCCCCAGCATTTT. The rearrangement uses TRBV3-1 and TRBJ1-5; no firm D call. CDR3 length equals 17 residues. The V gene lost 2 bases and the J gene lost 0 bases, with 14 bases spanning the gap. Germline values: CDR1 LGHDT, CDR2 YNNKEL (reference sequence). Looking up the rest from reference TRBV3-1 and TRBJ1-5 gives the full variable domain: DTAVSQTPKYLVTQMGNDKSIKCEQNLGHDTMYWYKQDSKKFLKIMFSYNNKELIINETVPNRFSPKSPDKAHLNLHINSLELGDSAVYFCASSQNLGRYSNQPQHFGDGTRLSIL.

The chain links TRBV7-2 to TRBJ2-7, with 7 bases lining up with TRBD1. V lost 1 base and J lost 7; bases outside the gene matches: 4. In germline, CDR1 is SGHTA, CDR2 FQGNSA. The CDR3 totals 13 residues. The DNA for the CDR3 is TGTGCCAGCAGCTTAGTTGCCAGGGGGGAGCAGTACTTC. Protein product: CASSLVARGEQYF.

V usage is TRBV7-2 and J usage is TRBJ2-5, with D perhaps given as TRBD1 or TRBD2 (5 bases each). V dropped 4 bases and J dropped 6 bases, with 21 bases sitting between them. CDR1 is SGHTA and CDR2 is FQGNSA in the germline V gene. This CDR3 comprises 16 residues. This CDR3 reads CASSYETERGRQTQYF. CDR3 DNA sequence: TGTGCCAGCAGCTACGAGACAGAGCGAGGGCGGCAGACCCAGTACTTC.

This clonotype was observed a handful of times. The J gene is TRBJ2-5, the V gene TRBV2; D gene unclear. CDR1 is SNHLY, CDR2 FYNNEI, per germline. V was trimmed by 4 bases and J by 0 bases, leaving 6 bases between them. The CDR3 has 13 amino acids. The CDR3 DNA follows: TGTGCCAGCAGTGCTCGAAACCAAGAGACCCAGTACTTC. It is translated as CASSARNQETQYF.

In DNA form, the CDR3 reads TGTGCCAGCAGCTTAGCTCAGGCAACTAATGAAAAACTGTTTTTT. It encodes CASSLAQATNEKLFF. The V call is TRBV7-9, the J call TRBJ1-4; no clear D gene. The V end was cut by 0 bases, the J end by 0 bases, with 5 bases between. This CDR3 is 15 amino acids long. Germline V CDR1 and CDR2: SEHNR, FQNEAQ (reference sequence).

A few counts support this clonotype. This chain joins TRBV30 and TRBJ2-1; D unclear. Germline V gene sequence: CDR1 GTSNPN, CDR2 SVGIG (reference sequence). CDR3 length equals 13 residues. Trimming took 4 bases from V and 2 from J, leaving 9 bases between them. CDR3 residues: CAWNARTYNEQFF. DNA for the CDR3: TGTGCCTGGAATGCAAGAACCTACAATGAGCAGTTCTTC.

This clonotype was seen a few times. The chain couples TRBV7-6 to TRBJ2-7; no firm D call. There are 16 residues in the CDR3. Deletions cut 1 base from V and 0 bases from J, with 13 bases between. Germline CDR1 reads SGHVS; CDR2 reads FNYEAQ. CDR3 nucleotide sequence: TGTGCCAGCAGCTTAGGTTCGGGTATTAGCTCCTACGAGCAGTACTTC. Protein: CASSLGSGISSYEQYF.

The rearrangement joins TRBV10-3 to TRBJ2-3; tentative D call: TRBD2 (5 bases). There are 15 residues in the CDR3. V gave up 2 bases and J gave up 2 bases, with 11 bases separating them. Germline V gene sequence: CDR1 ENHRY, CDR2 SYGVKD. For the CDR3, the DNA is TGTGCCATCAGTGAGCAAGCGGCTTTCACAGATACGCAGTATTTT. Amino acid sequence: CAISEQAAFTDTQYF.

This clonotype was seen a few times. The chain is built from TRBV7-2 and TRBJ2-5; 9 bases line up with TRBD2. J lost 5 bases, V lost 2 bases, and 6 bases had no gene match. Germline V gives CDR1 SGHTA, CDR2 FQGNSA. The CDR3 is made up of 15 amino acids. CDR3 in DNA: TGTGCCAGCAGCTTAAGCGGGGGGCTTTGGGAGACCCAGTACTTC. Its protein product is CASSLSGGLWETQYF. Drawing the rest from reference TRBV7-2 and TRBJ2-5, the complete variable domain is GAGVSQSPSNKVTEKGKDVELRCDPISGHTALYWYRQSLGQGLEFLIYFQGNSAPDKSGLPSDRFSAERTGGSVSTLTIQRTQQEDSAVYLCASSLSGGLWETQYFGPGTRLLVL.

The chain joins TRBV11-2 to TRBJ2-1; D remains ambiguous. Germline V lookup: CDR1 SGHAT, CDR2 FQNNGV. The CDR3 totals 13 residues. Trimming took off 0 bases at V and 6 bases at J, with 6 bases between the two ends. CDR3 nucleotides: TGTGCCAGCAGCTTAGACATATTCAATGAGCAGTTCTTC. This translates into CASSLDIFNEQFF.

Here the CDR3 reads CASREGSTEAFF. CDR3 in DNA: TGTGCCAGCCGCGAGGGGAGCACTGAAGCTTTCTTT. This chain connects TRBV7-9 to TRBJ1-1, with D possibly being TRBD1 (5 bases). This CDR3 is built from 12 residues. The germline V gene has CDR1 SEHNR and CDR2 FQNEAQ (reference sequence). The V gene lost 8 bases and the J gene lost 4 bases, with 11 bases spanning the gap.

The chain uses TRBV6-1 and TRBJ2-2; the match to TRBD1 covers 9 bases. V was pared by 7 bases and J by 6 bases, with 9 bases of the junction left unmatched. The CDR3 is made up of 15 amino acids. The germline V gene encodes CDR1 MNHNS and CDR2 SASEGT. The CDR3 DNA sequence: TGTGCCAGCACCCACCCGGGACAGGGTCCCGGGGAGCTGTTTTTT. This codes for CASTHPGQGPGELFF.

This clonotype was recorded at least ten times. The chain employs TRBV6-2 or TRBV6-3 and TRBJ2-7; weak D call: TRBD2 (5 bases). Germline lookup yields CDR1 MNHEY and CDR2 SVGEGT. CDR3 length: 14 amino acids. The V end was cut by 5 bases, the J end by 1 base, with 12 bases between. CDR3 loop: CASSPRGLSYEQYF. In nucleotides, the CDR3 is TGTGCCAGCAGTCCCCGAGGGCTTTCCTACGAGCAGTACTTC.

The rearrangement links TRBV7-2 to TRBJ2-3; 10 nucleotides align to TRBD2. CDR1 and CDR2 (germline): SGHTA, FQGNSA. CDR3 length equals 16 residues. V was clipped by 2 bases and J by 4 bases; unmatched bases: 6. The DNA of the CDR3 is TGTGCCAGCAGCTTAACGGCAGCGGGAGGGGCAGATACGCAGTATTTT. Translating gives CASSLTAAGGADTQYF.